This record concerns one TCR beta chain sequence. Its specificity is unknown. A J-beta primer mix and a sample-barcoded 5' primer were used in a second PCR of roughly 6 to 12 cycles. MiXCR, run by TCRdb on the 5' RACE reads, gives a single entry per CDR3 protein. The sample shows 790,000 or so distinct CDR3 sequences, around 50% of them seen only once. This sample stems from a study of blood T cells in healthy people across ages. General observations from the study: The fall in TCR beta diversity per million T cells was roughly linear with age. There was no known CMV status for donors, so expanded clonotype changes were possibly confounded.

There are 12 residues in the CDR3. The germline V gene encodes CDR1 SGHRS and CDR2 YFSETQ. The V and J ends lost 0 bases and 13 bases respectively, with 11 bases between them. The receptor's source is a man aged 35 to 55 in good health. The source material was blood. V usage is TRBV5-1 and J usage is TRBJ2-1; D is undetermined. CDR3 nucleotide sequence: TGCGCCAGCAGCTTGGAAGATACGCTACAGTTCTTC. This gives the protein CASSLEDTLQFF.